These 17 T cell receptor beta chains share one sample of origin, sequenced in a study of blood T cells in healthy people across ages (dated by TCRdb to the mid-2010s). The receptor library was made with 5' RACE. Instrument on record: Illumina HiSeq 2500. A second roughly 6 to 12 cycle PCR used a sample-barcoded 5' primer and a J-beta primer mix. Using fastp at Q25 and MiXCR, TCRdb reprocessed the public reads and kept productive beta chains. Duplicate CDR3 protein sequences are folded into a single record with the most common DNA and genes. This sample gives roughly 1.6 million distinct CDR3 sequences in total; around 36% of them show up just once. About 11% of the sample lies in the top ten. Sequencing used blood. The origin of the receptors is a woman in her 30s in good health.

This clonotype was observed a few times. J is TRBJ2-1 and V is TRBV5-1; 14 bases are shared with TRBD2. Germline trimming cut 0 bases from V and 10 bases from J; bases unmatched to any gene: 9. CDR1 and CDR2 from the germline V gene are SGHRS and YFSETQ. The CDR3 is made up of 17 amino acids. In nucleotides, the CDR3 is TGCGCCAGCAGCTTGGGCGGGACTAGCGGGAGATACCGGGAGCAGTTCTTC. Protein sequence: CASSLGGTSGRYREQFF.

The chain recombines TRBV5-1 with TRBJ2-7; D gene uncertain. CDR1 is SGHRS and CDR2 is YFSETQ in the germline V gene. The CDR3 consists of 17 residues. The ends were cut back, 4 bases at V and 2 bases at J, with 22 bases in the middle. Written as DNA, the CDR3 is TGCGCCAGCAGCCCCACGTCCAGCAGCTTACAGACCTACGAGCAGTACTTC. Protein sequence: CASSPTSSSLQTYEQYF. The entire variable domain, with the rest obtained from reference TRBV5-1 and TRBJ2-7, is as follows: KAGVTQTPRYLIKTRGQQVTLSCSPISGHRSVSWYQQTPGQGLQFLFEYFSETQRNKGNFPGRFSGRQFSNSRSEMNVSTLELGDSALYLCASSPTSSSLQTYEQYFGPGTRLTVT.

V gene TRBV7-9 combines with J gene TRBJ2-2; the D is unclear. This CDR3 spans 13 amino acids. The V gene's germline CDR1 is SEHNR and CDR2 FQNEAQ (reference sequence). Trimming took 9 bases from V and 1 from J, leaving 9 bases between them. The CDR3 DNA follows: TGTGCCAGAGAGACGGGGAACACCGGGGAGCTGTTTTTT. Protein sequence: CARETGNTGELFF. Complete variable domain (other parts from reference TRBV7-9 and TRBJ2-2): DTGVSQNPRHKITKRGQNVTFRCDPISEHNRLYWYRQTLGQGPEFLTYFQNEAQLEKSRLLSDRFSAERPKGSFSTLEIQRTEQGDSAMYLCARETGNTGELFFGEGSRLTVL.

The sample holds many counts of this clonotype. The V call is TRBV5-1, the J call TRBJ2-1, with TRBD1 as a possible D gene (7 bases). The CDR3 spans 16 residues. The germline CDR1 and CDR2 sequences are SGHRS and YFSETQ. V was shortened by 5 bases and J by 0 bases, with 15 bases between the two germline ends. CDR3 residues: CASSGGTDSSYNEQFF. The CDR3 DNA reads TGCGCCAGCAGTGGCGGGACAGACAGCTCCTACAATGAGCAGTTCTTC.

The CDR3 DNA follows: TGTGCCACCAGCAGAGAAGAGGTAGCGAGGGGGGCAGTGCAGTTCTTC. Translating gives CATSREEVARGAVQFF. The chain employs TRBV15 and TRBJ2-1; D may correspond to TRBD1 or TRBD2 (6 bases each). This CDR3 has 16 amino acids. From germline, CDR1 is LNHNV and CDR2 YYDKDF (reference sequence). V dropped 0 bases and J dropped 12 bases, with 21 bases sitting between them.

This chain connects TRBV12-3 or TRBV12-4 to TRBJ2-5; possible D gene TRBD1, 5 bases. TRBJ2-7 matches the DNA end more closely, so the J call is doubtful. The CDR3 is 14 amino acids. This CDR3 is CASSLTQGDNEQYF. As DNA, the CDR3 is TGTGCCAGCAGTTTAACCCAGGGCGACAACGAGCAGTACTTC.

Ten or more counts support this clonotype. The DNA for the CDR3 is TGTGCCAGCAGCTTAGGGGTCCTATACAATGAGCAGTTCTTC. It codes for CASSLGVLYNEQFF. The genes are TRBV7-2 and TRBJ2-1; D unclear. V was pared by 1 base and J by 4 bases, with 8 bases between. Germline CDR1 SGHTA, CDR2 FQGNSA. This CDR3 has 14 amino acids.

This clonotype was seen at least ten times. The chain recombines TRBV20-1 with TRBJ2-7; no firm D call. Per the germline V gene, CDR1 is DFQATT and CDR2 is SNEGSKA (reference sequence). V lost 5 bases, J lost 0 bases, and 5 bases lay in between. This CDR3 is built from 11 residues. The CDR3 coding sequence is TGCAGTGCTCCTGACTCCTACGAGCAGTACTTC. Protein sequence: CSAPDSYEQYF.

CDR3 sequence reads: CASSYTREGASYGYTF. CDR3 sequence (DNA): TGTGCCAGCAGCTATACCCGGGAGGGGGCCTCCTATGGCTACACCTTC. V usage is TRBV2 and J usage is TRBJ1-2, with 7 nucleotides matching TRBD1. Germline V gene lookup returns CDR1 SNHLY and CDR2 FYNNEI. The CDR3 length is 16 residues. The V and J ends lost 6 bases and 4 bases, in that order; junction bases with no gene match: 14.

This chain links TRBV20-1 with TRBJ2-3, with TRBD2 identical over 9 bases. Germline CDR1 reads DFQATT; CDR2 reads SNEGSKA (reference sequence). CDR3 length: 16 residues. Trimming removed 0 bases from V and 1 base from J; junction bases left unmatched: 5. The CDR3 DNA reads TGCAGTGCTAGAGATATTAGCGGGGGTGGCACAGATACGCAGTATTTT. Encoded protein: CSARDISGGGTDTQYF.

This clonotype was counted between two and nine times. V and J are TRBV12-5 and TRBJ2-1; 16 bases agree with TRBD2. Germline CDR1 LGHNT, CDR2 FRNRAP. This CDR3 comprises 18 residues. J lost 8 bases, V lost 1 base, and 8 bases had no gene match. This CDR3 is CASGLGTRGLAGGYEQFF. For the CDR3, the DNA is TGTGCTAGTGGTTTGGGTACGAGGGGACTAGCGGGAGGGTATGAGCAGTTCTTC. The variable domain in full, with the rest retrieved from reference TRBV12-5 and TRBJ2-1, is DARVTQTPRHKVTEMGQEVTMRCQPILGHNTVFWYRQTMMQGLELLAYFRNRAPLDDSGMPKDRFSAEMPDATLATLKIQPSEPRDSAVYFCASGLGTRGLAGGYEQFFGPGTRLTVL.

This clonotype showed up just a few times. This chain uses TRBV7-3 with TRBJ2-5; 8 positions match TRBD2. CDR3 length: 15 residues. Trimming removed 5 bases from V and 4 bases from J; junction bases left unmatched: 9. The germline V gene encodes CDR1 SGHTA and CDR2 FQGTGA. CDR3 nucleotide sequence: TGTGCCAGCAGCCGGGGGGGGCGCCGAGGAGAGACCCAGTACTTC. Amino acids: CASSRGGRRGETQYF.

The CDR3 protein is CASSVSSGSITYNEQFF. CDR3 coding DNA: TGTGCCAGCAGCGTAAGTAGCGGGAGTATAACCTACAATGAGCAGTTCTTC. V gene TRBV9 combines with J gene TRBJ2-1, with TRBD2 identical over 9 bases. The V gene's germline CDR1 is SGDLS and CDR2 YYNGEE. The V segment lost 1 base and the J segment 2 bases; nucleotides outside the gene matches: 7. This CDR3 has 17 residues. Looking up the rest from reference TRBV9 and TRBJ2-1 gives the full variable domain: DSGVTQTPKHLITATGQRVTLRCSPRSGDLSVYWYQQSLDQGLQFLIQYYNGEERAKGNILERFSAQQFPDLHSELNLSSLELGDSALYFCASSVSSGSITYNEQFFGPGTRLTVL.

The rearrangement joins TRBV6-6 to TRBJ1-1; a possible D gene is TRBD1 (5 bases). The V end lost 2 bases, the J end lost 0 bases, and 13 bases lay between the germline ends. There are 16 residues in the CDR3. The germline CDR1 and CDR2 sequences are MNHNY and SVGAGI (reference sequence). Written as DNA, the CDR3 is TGTGCCAGCAGTTACCAGATAGGGACCATGAACACTGAAGCTTTCTTT. This gives the protein CASSYQIGTMNTEAFF.

This sequence joins TRBV30 and TRBJ2-3, with 10 bases identical to TRBD2. V lost 0 bases and J lost 2; bases outside the gene matches: 11. This CDR3 has 18 amino acids. Germline assignment: CDR1 GTSNPN and CDR2 SVGIG (reference sequence). The CDR3 sequence: CAWSVLRAAGGVTDTQYF. The CDR3 DNA follows: TGTGCCTGGAGTGTACTCAGGGCAGCGGGGGGGGTCACAGATACGCAGTATTTT.

The chain recombines TRBV30 with TRBJ2-4; TRBD1 matches at 11 bases. The better agreement between TRBJ2-7 and the DNA end casts doubt on the J call. The CDR3 runs 13 residues. Per the germline V gene, CDR1 is GTSNPN and CDR2 is SVGIG (reference sequence). In DNA, the CDR3 is TGTGCCTGGATGGGACAGGGGGGCAACGAGCAGTACTTC. It encodes CAWMGQGGNEQYF.

The rearrangement links TRBV28 to TRBJ2-3; D perhaps matches TRBD1 (5 bases). V was cut by 6 bases and J by 3 bases, with 13 bases left in between. The CDR3 runs to 14 residues. Germline values: CDR1 MDHEN, CDR2 SYDVKM. The CDR3 DNA reads as TGTGCCAGCAGCGGACACAGGACGACAGATACGCAGTATTTT. This encodes CASSGHRTTDTQYF.